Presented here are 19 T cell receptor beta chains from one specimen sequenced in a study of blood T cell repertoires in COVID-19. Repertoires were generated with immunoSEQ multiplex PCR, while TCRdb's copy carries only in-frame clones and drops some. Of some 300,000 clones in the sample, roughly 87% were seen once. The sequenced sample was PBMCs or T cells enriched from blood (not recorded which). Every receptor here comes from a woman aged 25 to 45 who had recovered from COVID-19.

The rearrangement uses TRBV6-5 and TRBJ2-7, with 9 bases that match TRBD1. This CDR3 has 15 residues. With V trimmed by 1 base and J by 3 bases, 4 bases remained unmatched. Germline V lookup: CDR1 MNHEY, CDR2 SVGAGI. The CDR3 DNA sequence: TGTGCCAGCAGTTACTTCACAGGGGGCGGCTACGAGCAGTACTTC. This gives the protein CASSYFTGGGYEQYF.

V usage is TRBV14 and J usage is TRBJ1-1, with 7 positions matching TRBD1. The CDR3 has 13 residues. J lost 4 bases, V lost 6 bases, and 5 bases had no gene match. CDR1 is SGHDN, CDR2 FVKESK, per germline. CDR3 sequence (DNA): TGTGCCAGCAGTAAGCAGGGGGGCACTGAAGCTTTCTTT. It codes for CASSKQGGTEAFF. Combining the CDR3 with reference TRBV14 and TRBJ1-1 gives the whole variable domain EAGVTQFPSHSVIEKGQTVTLRCDPISGHDNLYWYRRVMGKEIKFLLHFVKESKQDESGMPNNRFLAERTGGTYSTLKVQPAELEDSGVYFCASSKQGGTEAFFGQGTRLTVV.

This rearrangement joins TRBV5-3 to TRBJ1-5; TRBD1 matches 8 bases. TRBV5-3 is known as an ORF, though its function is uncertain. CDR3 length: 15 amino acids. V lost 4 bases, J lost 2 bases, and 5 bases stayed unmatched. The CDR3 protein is CARSATGAGNQPQHF. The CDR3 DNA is TGTGCCAGAAGCGCGACAGGGGCGGGCAATCAGCCCCAGCATTTT.

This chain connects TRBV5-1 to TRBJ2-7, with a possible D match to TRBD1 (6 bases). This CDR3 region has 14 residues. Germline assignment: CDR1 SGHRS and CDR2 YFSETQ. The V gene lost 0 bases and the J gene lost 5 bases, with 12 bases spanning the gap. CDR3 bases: TGCGCCAGCAGCTTGGGGGGCCCAGGGGACGAGCAGTACTTC. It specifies CASSLGGPGDEQYF.

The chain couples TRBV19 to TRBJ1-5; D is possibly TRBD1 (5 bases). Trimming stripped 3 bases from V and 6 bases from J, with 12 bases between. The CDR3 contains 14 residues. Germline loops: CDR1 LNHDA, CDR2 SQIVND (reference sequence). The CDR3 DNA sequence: TGTGCCAGTAGTATTACCAGGGTGAGTCAGCCCCAGCATTTT. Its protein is CASSITRVSQPQHF. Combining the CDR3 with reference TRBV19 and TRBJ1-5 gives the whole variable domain DGGITQSPKYLFRKEGQNVTLSCEQNLNHDAMYWYRQDPGQGLRLIYYSQIVNDFQKGDIAEGYSVSREKKESFPLTVTSAQKNPTAFYLCASSITRVSQPQHFGDGTRLSIL.

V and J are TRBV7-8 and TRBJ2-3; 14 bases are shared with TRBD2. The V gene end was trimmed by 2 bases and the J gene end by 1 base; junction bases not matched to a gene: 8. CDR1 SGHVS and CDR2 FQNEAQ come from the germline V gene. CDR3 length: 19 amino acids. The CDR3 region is CASSLRVTSGGAGTDTQYF. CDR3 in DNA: TGTGCCAGCAGCTTACGAGTGACTAGCGGGGGGGCCGGCACAGATACGCAGTATTTT.

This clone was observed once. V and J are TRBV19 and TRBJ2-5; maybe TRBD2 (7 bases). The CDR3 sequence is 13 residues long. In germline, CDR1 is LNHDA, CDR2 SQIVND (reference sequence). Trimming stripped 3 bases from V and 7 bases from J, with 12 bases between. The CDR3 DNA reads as TGTGCCAGTAGTATCGGGGGAGGGGGGACCCAGTACTTC. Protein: CASSIGGGGTQYF.

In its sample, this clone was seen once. The CDR3, as DNA: TGTGCCAGCAGTGACCCGGGACAGGGGAACACTGAAGCTTTCTTT. It translates to CASSDPGQGNTEAFF. The chain links TRBV25-1 to TRBJ1-1; TRBD1 aligns across 9 bases. Trimming cost V 3 bases and J 1 base; bases outside gene matches: 3. The CDR3 sequence is 15 residues long. Per germline, CDR1 MGHDK and CDR2 SYGVNS.

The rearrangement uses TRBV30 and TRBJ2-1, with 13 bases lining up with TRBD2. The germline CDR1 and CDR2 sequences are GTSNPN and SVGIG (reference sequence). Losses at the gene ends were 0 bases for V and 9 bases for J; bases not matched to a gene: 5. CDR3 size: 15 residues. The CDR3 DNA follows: TGTGCCTGGAGTGTACTAGCGGGGGGGCCGGGTGAGCAGTTCTTC. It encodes CAWSVLAGGPGEQFF. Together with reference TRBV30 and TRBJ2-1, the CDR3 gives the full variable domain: SQTIHQWPATLVQPVGSPLSLECTVEGTSNPNLYWYRQAAGRGLQLLFYSVGIGQISSEVPQNLSASRPQDRQFILSSKKLLLSDSGFYLCAWSVLAGGPGEQFFGPGTRLTVL.

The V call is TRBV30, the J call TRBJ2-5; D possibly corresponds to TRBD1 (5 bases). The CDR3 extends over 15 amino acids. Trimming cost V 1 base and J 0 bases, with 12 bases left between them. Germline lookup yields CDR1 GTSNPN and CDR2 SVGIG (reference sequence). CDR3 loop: CAWSDEHRYQETQYF. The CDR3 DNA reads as TGTGCCTGGAGTGACGAACACAGGTACCAAGAGACCCAGTACTTC.

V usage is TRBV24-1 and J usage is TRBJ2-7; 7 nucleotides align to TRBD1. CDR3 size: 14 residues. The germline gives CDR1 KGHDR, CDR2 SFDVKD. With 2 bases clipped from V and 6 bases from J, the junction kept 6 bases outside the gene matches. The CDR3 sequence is CATSDSQTGPEQYF. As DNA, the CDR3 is TGTGCCACCAGTGATTCACAGACAGGGCCCGAGCAGTACTTC.

Here the CDR3 DNA reads TGTGCCAGCAGCTTAGAAACAGGGGCTGGAAAAGAGACCCAGTACTTC. Protein: CASSLETGAGKETQYF. The V gene is TRBV11-2, the J gene TRBJ2-5; 7 bases are shared with TRBD1. CDR1 is SGHAT, CDR2 FQNNGV, per germline. Trimming cost V 0 bases and J 3 bases; bases outside gene matches: 7. CDR3 length: 16 amino acids.

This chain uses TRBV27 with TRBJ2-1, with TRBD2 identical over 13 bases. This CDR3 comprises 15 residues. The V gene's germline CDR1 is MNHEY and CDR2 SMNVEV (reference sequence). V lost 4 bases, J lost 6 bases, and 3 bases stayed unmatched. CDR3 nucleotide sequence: TGTGCCAGCAGTTCTACTAGCGGGGGGGCCAATGAGCAGTTCTTC. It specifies CASSSTSGGANEQFF.

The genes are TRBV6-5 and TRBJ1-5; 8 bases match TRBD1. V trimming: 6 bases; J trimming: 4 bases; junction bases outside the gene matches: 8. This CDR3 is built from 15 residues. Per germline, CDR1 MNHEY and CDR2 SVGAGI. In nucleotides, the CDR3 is TGTGCCAGCAGCCCAGTGACAGGGGCTAATCAGCCCCAGCATTTT. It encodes CASSPVTGANQPQHF.

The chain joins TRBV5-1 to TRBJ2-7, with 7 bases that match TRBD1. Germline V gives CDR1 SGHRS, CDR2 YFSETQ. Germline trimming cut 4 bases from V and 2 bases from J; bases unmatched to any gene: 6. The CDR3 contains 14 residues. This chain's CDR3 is CASSADQGAYEQYF. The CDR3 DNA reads TGCGCCAGCAGCGCTGACCAGGGGGCCTACGAGCAGTACTTC.

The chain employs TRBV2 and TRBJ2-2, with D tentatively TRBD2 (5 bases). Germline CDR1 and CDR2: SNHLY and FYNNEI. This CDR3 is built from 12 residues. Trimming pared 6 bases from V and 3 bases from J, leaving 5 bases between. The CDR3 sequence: CASRRDTGELFF. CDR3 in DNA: TGTGCCAGCAGGCGGGACACCGGGGAGCTGTTTTTT.

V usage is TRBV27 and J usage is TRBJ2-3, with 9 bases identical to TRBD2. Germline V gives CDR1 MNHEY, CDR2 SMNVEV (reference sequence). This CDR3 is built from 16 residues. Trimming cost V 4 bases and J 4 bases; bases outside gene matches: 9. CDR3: CASSSPGGGAADTQYF. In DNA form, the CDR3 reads TGTGCCAGCAGTTCCCCTGGCGGGGGGGCCGCAGATACGCAGTATTTT.

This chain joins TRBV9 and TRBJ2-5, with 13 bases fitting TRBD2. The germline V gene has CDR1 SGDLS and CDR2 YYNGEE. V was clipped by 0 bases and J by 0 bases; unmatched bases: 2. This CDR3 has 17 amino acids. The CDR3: CASSVGLAGGNQETQYF. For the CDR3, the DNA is TGTGCCAGCAGCGTAGGACTAGCGGGGGGCAACCAAGAGACCCAGTACTTC.

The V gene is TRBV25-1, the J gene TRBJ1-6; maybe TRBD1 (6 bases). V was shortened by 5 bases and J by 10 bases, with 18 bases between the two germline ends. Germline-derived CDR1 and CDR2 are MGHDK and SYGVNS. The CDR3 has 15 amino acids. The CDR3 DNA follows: TGTGCCAGCAGTATAAACAGGGTGAGGAACTCACCCCTCCACTTT. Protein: CASSINRVRNSPLHF.